This T cell receptor beta chain was identified during a study of beta chain features in type 1 diabetes. Concerning this clone itself: The target antigen is unknown.

V gave up 10 bases and J gave up 1 base, with 23 bases separating them. This CDR3 region has 17 residues. Germline V CDR1 and CDR2: LNHDA, SQIVND (reference sequence). Whole-study results and caveats: Within the patient group, naive, central memory and Treg TCRB repertoires appeared more similar to each other than within healthy donors. In type 1 diabetes patients, VDJ junctions had fewer insertions; deletions at these junctions were more frequent.

Donors underwent one heparinised blood draw, 95 to 150 mL on average. Expressed TCRB transcripts were sequenced after all isolated RNA was converted to cDNA. This table comes from immunoSEQ multiplex PCR, and its TCRdb copy is limited to in-frame clones, with some not included. This sample has 400,000 to 450,000 clones; more than 11% occur once, and the top ten carry about 0.034%. This TCR derives from a man between 25 and 39 years old in good health. Sample: naive CD4+ T cells from blood. V usage is TRBV19 and J usage is TRBJ2-4, with D perhaps TRBD1 (5 bases). The CDR3 sequence: CATVLGRVASAKNIQYF. CDR3 DNA sequence: TGTGCCACTGTACTTGGCAGGGTTGCCTCTGCCAAAAACATTCAGTACTTC.